The clone carrying this TCR delta chain was detected a few times. Its antigen remains unidentified. It is likely a read error: a sequence one base away is far more abundant. This specimen includes other DNA sequences encoding the same CDR3. The CDR3 runs to 16 residues. In germline, CDR1 is GEAIGNYY, CDR2 EKD. V shed 6 bases and J shed 1 base, with 20 bases lying between them. Gammadelta T cells were flow-sorted from PBMC into Vgamma9/Vdelta2+ and Vdelta2-negative populations for bulk analysis. The data were taken from a study of γδ T cells in repeated Plasmodium falciparum infection. About the study: Samples were taken at baseline, before some infections, and 21 days after each.

Findings and caveats of the study: Donors in Mali lived in a small rural village, largely one ethnic group. In Vdelta2-negative, largely Vdelta1+, gammadelta repertoires, repeated controlled infections appeared to drive clonal selection waves.

Each sorted gammadelta sample had TRG and TRD chains sequenced. TCRdb reprocessed the multiplex PCR reads through CATT. The table shows some 100,000 delta-chain clones, with 1.4% occurring only once. This TCR came from a pool of human donors (malaria-infected and uninfected, not separated). The J gene is TRDJ1, the V gene TRDV2; perhaps TRDD3 as D (5 bases). The J gene comes from matching the DNA to germline here; TCRdb lacks it. The specimen was gamma-delta T cells from blood. The CDR3 DNA reads TGTGCCTGTCATACGGTTACTATCTCTGGCACCGATAAACTCATCTTT. Amino acid sequence: CACHTVTISGTDKLIF.